This entry lists 20 T cell receptor beta chains sequenced from one sample in a study of blood T cell repertoires in COVID-19. Sequencing was performed with immunoSEQ multiplex PCR; in TCRdb, only in-frame clones are kept and a portion is missing. The sample has approximately 220,000 clones; roughly 84% are singletons. Material for sequencing was peripheral blood. The receptors come from a woman aged 55-69 years with acute or convalescent COVID-19.

The chain uses TRBV6-5 and TRBJ1-5; TRBD1 matches at 8 bases. The CDR3 consists of 16 residues. The trim removed 0 bases at V and 4 bases at J, leaving 5 bases unmatched. Germline V gives CDR1 MNHEY, CDR2 SVGAGI. The CDR3 loop is CASSYSSQGANQPQHF. In nucleotides, the CDR3 is TGTGCCAGCAGTTACTCGAGTCAGGGGGCAAATCAGCCCCAGCATTTT.

Only a few counts were recorded for this clone. The chain employs TRBV7-8 and TRBJ2-1; the D is unclear. Trimming shortened V by 4 bases and J by 8 bases, and 9 bases separated the two germline ends. Germline values: CDR1 SGHVS, CDR2 FQNEAQ. This CDR3 has 12 amino acids. The CDR3 DNA sequence: TGTGCCAGCAGCTCGCTAATCCATGAGCAGTTCTTC. Protein: CASSSLIHEQFF.

The V call is TRBV7-2, the J call TRBJ2-1, with D tentatively TRBD2 (6 bases). The CDR3 sequence is 19 residues long. Germline V gene data show CDR1 as SGHTA and CDR2 as FQGNSA. V dropped 2 bases and J dropped 4 bases, with 24 bases sitting between them. The CDR3 protein is CASSLRFPTRGGAYNEQFF. CDR3 bases: TGTGCCAGCAGCTTAAGGTTCCCCACTAGGGGCGGGGCATACAATGAGCAGTTCTTC.

The chain links TRBV27 to TRBJ2-7; possible D gene TRBD2, 6 bases. Germline values: CDR1 MNHEY, CDR2 SMNVEV (reference sequence). V shed 3 bases and J shed 2 bases, with 11 bases lying between them. CDR3 length: 14 residues. The CDR3 protein is CASSFGRGPYEQYF. Written as DNA, the CDR3 is TGTGCCAGCAGTTTTGGGCGGGGCCCCTACGAGCAGTACTTC.

This clone was found once. This chain joins TRBV7-2 and TRBJ1-3; maybe TRBD1 (5 bases). V shed 5 bases and J shed 0 bases, with 11 bases lying between them. The CDR3 is 15 amino acids. Per germline, CDR1 SGHTA and CDR2 FQGNSA. The CDR3 DNA reads TGTGCCAGCAGCAGAGACAGTAGCTCTGGAAACACCATATATTTT. This sequence encodes CASSRDSSSGNTIYF.

The chain combines TRBV19 with TRBJ1-2, with D unresolved. Trimming took off 1 base at V and 0 bases at J, with 15 bases between the two ends. This CDR3 has 17 amino acids. The germline V gene encodes CDR1 LNHDA and CDR2 SQIVND (reference sequence). CDR3 coding DNA: TGTGCCAGTAGTATAGCAGGACTTATTCCGTCTAACTATGGCTACACCTTC. As protein: CASSIAGLIPSNYGYTF.

The chain combines TRBV30 with TRBJ2-2; weak D call: TRBD1 (5 bases). The CDR3 runs to 14 residues. Germline CDR1 reads GTSNPN; CDR2 reads SVGIG (reference sequence). Deletions cut 5 bases from V and 3 bases from J, with 13 bases between. CDR3 sequence reads: CAWEPKQDTGELFF. As DNA, the CDR3 is TGTGCCTGGGAACCCAAACAGGACACCGGGGAGCTGTTTTTT.

The chain joins TRBV7-9 to TRBJ1-4; D not resolved. The CDR3 has 13 amino acids. Trimming left V 5 bases short and J 9 bases short, with 13 bases between. Germline loops: CDR1 SEHNR, CDR2 FQNEAQ (reference sequence). The CDR3 sequence is CASSQDGLKKLFF. The CDR3 DNA follows: TGTGCCAGCAGCCAGGACGGACTGAAAAAACTGTTTTTT.

The chain joins TRBV30 to TRBJ1-2; D remains unclear. The CDR3 extends over 14 amino acids. The V end was cut by 0 bases, the J end by 8 bases, with 16 bases between. Germline lookup yields CDR1 GTSNPN and CDR2 SVGIG (reference sequence). The CDR3 coding sequence is TGTGCCTGGAGTGTAGGTCGTGGGCCAAACGGCTACACCTTC. Its translation: CAWSVGRGPNGYTF.

This chain links TRBV6-5 with TRBJ1-4, with D perhaps TRBD1 (5 bases). The CDR3 has 14 amino acids. The germline V and J ends were trimmed by 7 bases and 4 bases, with 13 bases remaining between them. The germline CDR1 and CDR2 sequences are MNHEY and SVGAGI. The CDR3 protein is CASTTGSNNEKLFF. CDR3 coding DNA: TGTGCCAGCACCACAGGCTCTAATAATGAAAAACTGTTTTTT.

This chain joins TRBV7-3 and TRBJ1-3; perhaps TRBD1 as D (5 bases). The germline V and J ends were trimmed by 0 bases and 0 bases, with 6 bases remaining between them. The CDR3 loop spans 15 amino acids. Per the germline V gene, CDR1 is SGHTA and CDR2 is FQGTGA. The CDR3 bases are TGTGCCAGCAGCTTAACCGGGGGCTCTGGAAACACCATATATTTT. Translating gives CASSLTGGSGNTIYF.

In DNA form, the CDR3 reads TGTGCCAGCAGCCCCCGGCCAGGGGACGGCTACACCTTC. Its translation is CASSPRPGDGYTF. The chain joins TRBV7-6 to TRBJ1-2; D might be TRBD1 (6 bases). The germline gives CDR1 SGHVS, CDR2 FNYEAQ. The germline V and J ends were trimmed by 5 bases and 8 bases, with 15 bases remaining between them. This CDR3 is built from 13 residues.

This chain joins TRBV2 and TRBJ2-7; weak D call: TRBD2 (5 bases). The V gene's germline CDR1 is SNHLY and CDR2 FYNNEI. The length of the CDR3 is 13 residues. V was shortened by 3 bases and J by 3 bases, with 9 bases between the two germline ends. This CDR3 reads CASSDPGIYEQYF. CDR3 in DNA: TGTGCCAGCAGTGATCCGGGGATCTACGAGCAGTACTTC.

V gene TRBV4-2 combines with J gene TRBJ1-5; 7 bases are a match to TRBD1. J lost 11 bases, V lost 0 bases, and 7 bases had no gene match. CDR1 is LGHNA and CDR2 is YNFKEQ in the germline V gene. The CDR3 sequence is 14 residues long. The CDR3 DNA sequence: TGTGCCAGCAGCCAAGATCAGGGGGTAGGGGCCCAGCATTTT. Translation: CASSQDQGVGAQHF.

The chain couples TRBV29-1 to TRBJ2-7; D is possibly TRBD2 (5 bases). This CDR3 has 11 residues. From germline, CDR1 is SQVTM and CDR2 ANQGSEA. The V and J ends lost 3 bases and 6 bases respectively, with 9 bases between them. In nucleotides, the CDR3 is TGCAGCGTTGATTCGGGGTCCGAGCAGTACTTC. This sequence encodes CSVDSGSEQYF.

This chain uses TRBV28 with TRBJ1-1; TRBD1 is a possible D gene (6 bases). The CDR3 is 13 residues long. V was clipped by 10 bases and J by 1 base, with 13 bases between them. The germline gives CDR1 MDHEN, CDR2 SYDVKM. CDR3 amino acids: CATRGQTNTEAFF. CDR3 sequence (DNA): TGTGCCACCAGAGGACAGACGAACACTGAAGCTTTCTTT.

This clone was seen once. This chain links TRBV19 with TRBJ2-1, with 7 nucleotides matching TRBD2. With 6 bases clipped from V and 0 bases from J, the junction kept 8 bases outside the gene matches. The CDR3 is 16 amino acids. The germline V gene has CDR1 LNHDA and CDR2 SQIVND (reference sequence). CDR3 loop: CASRGGQALSYNEQFF. The CDR3 nucleotides are TGTGCCAGTAGGGGAGGGCAGGCGCTCTCCTACAATGAGCAGTTCTTC.

For the CDR3, the DNA is TGTGCCAGTAGGGACCCCGGGACAGGGGCGATTCAGCCCCAGCATTTT. It yields the protein CASRDPGTGAIQPQHF. The V gene is TRBV19, the J gene TRBJ1-5; 10 bases match TRBD1. There are 16 residues in the CDR3. Germline CDR1 and CDR2: LNHDA and SQIVND (reference sequence). With V trimmed by 6 bases and J by 6 bases, 11 bases remained unmatched.

The genes are TRBV7-9 and TRBJ1-2; perhaps TRBD1 as D (6 bases). The V and J ends lost 5 bases and 8 bases respectively, with 15 bases between them. Germline assignment: CDR1 SEHNR and CDR2 FQNEAQ (reference sequence). The CDR3 extends over 13 amino acids. CDR3 loop: CASSPDRSAGYTF. In DNA form, the CDR3 reads TGTGCCAGCAGCCCCGACAGGAGTGCGGGCTACACCTTC. Variable domain in full (rest from reference TRBV7-9 and TRBJ1-2): DTGVSQNPRHKITKRGQNVTFRCDPISEHNRLYWYRQTLGQGPEFLTYFQNEAQLEKSRLLSDRFSAERPKGSFSTLEIQRTEQGDSAMYLCASSPDRSAGYTFGSGTRLTVV.

J is TRBJ1-5 and V is TRBV6-5; 9 positions match TRBD1. The CDR3 runs to 15 residues. Germline V gene lookup returns CDR1 MNHEY and CDR2 SVGAGI. V shed 6 bases, J shed 6 bases, and the junction held 9 bases outside the gene matches. The CDR3 coding sequence is TGTGCCAGCAGAACGGGACAGGGAATGGGTCAGCCCCAGCATTTT. It is translated as CASRTGQGMGQPQHF.